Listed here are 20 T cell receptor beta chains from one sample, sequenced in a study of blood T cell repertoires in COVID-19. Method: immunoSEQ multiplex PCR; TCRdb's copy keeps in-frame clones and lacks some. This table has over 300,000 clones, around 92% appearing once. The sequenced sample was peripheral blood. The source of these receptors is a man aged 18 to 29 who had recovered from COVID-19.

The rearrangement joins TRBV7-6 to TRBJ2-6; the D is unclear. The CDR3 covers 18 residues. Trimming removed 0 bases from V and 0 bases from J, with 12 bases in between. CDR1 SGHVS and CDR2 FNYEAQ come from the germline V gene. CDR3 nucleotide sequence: TGTGCCAGCAGCTTAGCGAGGAATAGGTACTCTGGGGCCAACGTCCTGACTTTC. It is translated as CASSLARNRYSGANVLTF.

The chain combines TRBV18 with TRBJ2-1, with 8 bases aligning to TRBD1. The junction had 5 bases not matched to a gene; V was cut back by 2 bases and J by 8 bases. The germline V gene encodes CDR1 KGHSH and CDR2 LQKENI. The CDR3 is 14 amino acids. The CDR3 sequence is CASSPRTGWDEQFF. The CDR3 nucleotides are TGTGCCAGCTCACCAAGGACAGGGTGGGATGAGCAGTTCTTC.

The CDR3 region is CASSESSGWQNEQFF. CDR3 nucleotide sequence: TGTGCCAGCAGTGAGTCTAGCGGGTGGCAAAATGAGCAGTTCTTC. The rearrangement joins TRBV6-1 to TRBJ2-1; 8 bases are a match to TRBD2. The CDR3 consists of 15 residues. The germline gives CDR1 MNHNS, CDR2 SASEGT. Trimming removed 3 bases from V and 7 bases from J; junction bases left unmatched: 8.

This CDR3 reads CASGLERNTEAFF. CDR3 DNA sequence: TGTGCTAGTGGTCTAGAGAGGAACACTGAAGCTTTCTTT. V and J are TRBV12-5 and TRBJ1-1, with D uncertain. The CDR3 covers 13 residues. V lost 5 bases and J lost 1, with 8 bases in between. Germline V gene data show CDR1 as LGHNT and CDR2 as FRNRAP.

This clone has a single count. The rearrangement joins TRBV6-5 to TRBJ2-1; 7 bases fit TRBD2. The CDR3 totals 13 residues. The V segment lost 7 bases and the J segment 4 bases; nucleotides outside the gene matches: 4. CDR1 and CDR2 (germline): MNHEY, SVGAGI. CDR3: CASKGREYNEQFF. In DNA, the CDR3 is TGTGCCAGCAAAGGGAGGGAGTACAATGAGCAGTTCTTC.

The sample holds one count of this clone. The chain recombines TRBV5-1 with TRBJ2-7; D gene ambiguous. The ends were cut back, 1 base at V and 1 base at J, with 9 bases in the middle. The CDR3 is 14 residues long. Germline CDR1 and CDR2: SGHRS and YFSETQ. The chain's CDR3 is CASSLSRSSYEQYF. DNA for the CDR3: TGCGCCAGCAGCTTGTCTCGGAGTTCCTACGAGCAGTACTTC. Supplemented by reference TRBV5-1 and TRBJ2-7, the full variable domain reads KAGVTQTPRYLIKTRGQQVTLSCSPISGHRSVSWYQQTPGQGLQFLFEYFSETQRNKGNFPGRFSGRQFSNSRSEMNVSTLELGDSALYLCASSLSRSSYEQYFGPGTRLTVT.

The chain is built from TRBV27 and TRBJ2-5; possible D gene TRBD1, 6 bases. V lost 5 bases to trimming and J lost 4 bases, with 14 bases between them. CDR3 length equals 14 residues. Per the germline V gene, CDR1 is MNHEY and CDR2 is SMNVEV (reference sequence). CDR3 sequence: CASSISLGGETQYF. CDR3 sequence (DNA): TGTGCCAGCAGTATCTCTCTAGGGGGAGAGACCCAGTACTTC.

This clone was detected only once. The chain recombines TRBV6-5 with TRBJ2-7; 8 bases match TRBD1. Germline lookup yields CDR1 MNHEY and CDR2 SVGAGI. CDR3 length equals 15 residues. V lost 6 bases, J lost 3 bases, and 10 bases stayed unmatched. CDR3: CASSPTRTGYYEQYF. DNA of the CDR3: TGTGCCAGCAGCCCCACCAGGACAGGGTACTACGAGCAGTACTTC.

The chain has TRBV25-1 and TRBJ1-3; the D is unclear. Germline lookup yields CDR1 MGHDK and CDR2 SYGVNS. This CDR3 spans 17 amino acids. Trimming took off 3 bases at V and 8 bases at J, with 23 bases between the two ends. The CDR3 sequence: CASSDGRKYPGGDTIYF. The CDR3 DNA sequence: TGTGCCAGCAGTGACGGGAGGAAGTACCCGGGCGGGGACACCATATATTTT.

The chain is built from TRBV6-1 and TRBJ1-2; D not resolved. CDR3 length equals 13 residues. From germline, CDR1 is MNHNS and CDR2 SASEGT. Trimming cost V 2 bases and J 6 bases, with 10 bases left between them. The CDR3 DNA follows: TGTGCCAGCAGTGAACAGGATCCTCATGGCTACACCTTC. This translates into CASSEQDPHGYTF.

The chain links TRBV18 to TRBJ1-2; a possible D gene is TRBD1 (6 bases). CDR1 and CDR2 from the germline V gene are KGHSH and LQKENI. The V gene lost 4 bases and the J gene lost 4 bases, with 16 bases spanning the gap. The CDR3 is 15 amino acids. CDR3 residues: CASSRQQGLIYGYTF. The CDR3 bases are TGTGCCAGCTCACGGCAGCAGGGGTTAATCTATGGCTACACCTTC. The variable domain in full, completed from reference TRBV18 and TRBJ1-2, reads NAGVMQNPRHLVRRRGQEARLRCSPMKGHSHVYWYRQLPEEGLKFMVYLQKENIIDESGMPKERFSAEFPKEGPSILRIQQVVRGDSAAYFCASSRQQGLIYGYTFGSGTRLTVV.

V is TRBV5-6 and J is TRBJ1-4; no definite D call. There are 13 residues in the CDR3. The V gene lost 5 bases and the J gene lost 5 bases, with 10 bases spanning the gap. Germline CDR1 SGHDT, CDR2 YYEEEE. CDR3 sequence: CASRARVNEKLFF. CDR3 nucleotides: TGTGCCAGCAGGGCGAGGGTCAATGAAAAACTGTTTTTT.

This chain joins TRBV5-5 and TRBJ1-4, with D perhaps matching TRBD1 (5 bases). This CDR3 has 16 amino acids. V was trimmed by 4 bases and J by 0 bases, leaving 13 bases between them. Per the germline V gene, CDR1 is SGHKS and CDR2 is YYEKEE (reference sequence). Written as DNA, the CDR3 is TGTGCCAGCAGCCCCCCAGGGTATACAACTAATGAAAAACTGTTTTTT. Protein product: CASSPPGYTTNEKLFF. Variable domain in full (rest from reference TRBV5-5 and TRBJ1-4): DAGVTQSPTHLIKTRGQQVTLRCSPISGHKSVSWYQQVLGQGPQFIFQYYEKEERGRGNFPDRFSARQFPNYSSELNVNALLLGDSALYLCASSPPGYTTNEKLFFGSGTQLSVL.

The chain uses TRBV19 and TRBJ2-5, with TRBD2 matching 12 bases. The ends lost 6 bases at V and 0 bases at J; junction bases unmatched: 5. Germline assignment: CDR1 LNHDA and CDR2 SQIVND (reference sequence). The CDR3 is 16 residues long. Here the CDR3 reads CASRTTSGSYQETQYF. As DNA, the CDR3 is TGTGCCAGTAGGACGACTAGCGGGAGTTACCAAGAGACCCAGTACTTC.

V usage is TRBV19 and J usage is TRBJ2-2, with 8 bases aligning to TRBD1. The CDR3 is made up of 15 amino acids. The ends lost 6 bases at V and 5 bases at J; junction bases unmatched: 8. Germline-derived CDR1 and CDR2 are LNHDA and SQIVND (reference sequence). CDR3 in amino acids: CASSYQGARTGELFF. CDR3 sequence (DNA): TGTGCCAGTAGCTACCAGGGGGCGCGAACCGGGGAGCTGTTTTTT.

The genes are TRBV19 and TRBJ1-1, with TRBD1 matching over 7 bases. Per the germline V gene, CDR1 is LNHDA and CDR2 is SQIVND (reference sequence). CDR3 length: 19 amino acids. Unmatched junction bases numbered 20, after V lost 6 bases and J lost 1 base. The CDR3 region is CASSRRVPTGDGWNTEAFF. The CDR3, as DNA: TGTGCCAGTAGCCGTCGAGTCCCAACAGGGGATGGCTGGAACACTGAAGCTTTCTTT.

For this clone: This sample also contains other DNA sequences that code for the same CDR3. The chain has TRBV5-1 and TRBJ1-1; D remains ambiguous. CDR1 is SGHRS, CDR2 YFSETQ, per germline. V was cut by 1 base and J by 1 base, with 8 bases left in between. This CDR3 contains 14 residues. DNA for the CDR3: TGCGCCAGCAGCTTGAACACGGGGAACACTGAAGCTTTCTTT. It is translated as CASSLNTGNTEAFF.

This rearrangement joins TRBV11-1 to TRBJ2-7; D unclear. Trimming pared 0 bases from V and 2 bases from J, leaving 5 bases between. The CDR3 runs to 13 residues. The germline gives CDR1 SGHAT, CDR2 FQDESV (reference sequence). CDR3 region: CASSLAQTYEQYF. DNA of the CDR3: TGTGCCAGCAGCTTAGCACAGACCTACGAGCAGTACTTC.

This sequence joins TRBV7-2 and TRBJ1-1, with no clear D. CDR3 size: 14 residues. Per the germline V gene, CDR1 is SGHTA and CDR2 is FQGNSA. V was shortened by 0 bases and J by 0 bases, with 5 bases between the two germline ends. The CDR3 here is CASSLAALNTEAFF. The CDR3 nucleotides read TGTGCCAGCAGCTTAGCGGCCTTGAACACTGAAGCTTTCTTT.

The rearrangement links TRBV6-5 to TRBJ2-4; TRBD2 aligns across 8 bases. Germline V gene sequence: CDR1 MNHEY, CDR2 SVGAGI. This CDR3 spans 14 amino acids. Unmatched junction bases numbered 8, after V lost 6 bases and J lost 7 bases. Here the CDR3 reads CASRPTSEANIQYF. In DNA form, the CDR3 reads TGTGCCAGCAGGCCGACTAGCGAGGCGAACATTCAGTACTTC.